This T cell receptor beta chain was identified in a study of response to subunit inactivated influenza vaccine (dated 2018 in TCRdb). General notes on the study: Deep quantitative T cell receptor repertoire profiling was used in the study to track responses to a trivalent subunit inactivated influenza vaccine.

The method was RT-PCR. TCRdb names Illumina HiSeq 2500 as the instrument used. Clones were called with MiXCR by TCRdb after fastp trimmed the public reads at Q25, and only in-frame beta chains were retained. Rows with one shared CDR3 protein collapse into an entry with the most common genes and DNA. A total of hundreds of thousands of distinct CDR3 sequences appear in this sample, 18% of them only once. Of the sample, roughly 10% is held by the ten largest clones. Study-wide findings and limitations: It was suggested by the authors that each seasonal influenza vaccination may recruit only a limited number of new T cells.

The CDR3, cysteine through phenylalanine, is 15 amino acids long. The retained sequence is limited to the CDR3, 45 bases, with the frame set at the first base. V and J are truncated by 3 bases and 2 bases respectively, leaving an intervening sequence of 11 bases. To note about this clonotype: Its antigen is currently not known. Base quality data are lacking; no much larger clone is found one base away.

This sequence originates from a man between 50 and 59 years old who received an inactivated influenza vaccine. Donor details come from another sample of the same person, matched by shared clones. Sample: PBMCs from blood, taken around 5 days after vaccination. Rearrangement joined TRBV12-3 or TRBV12-4 to TRBJ2-1, and possibly TRBD1, on 6 matching bases. The sequenced DNA: TGTGCCAGCAGTTTTTCGGACAGCACCTACAATGAGCAGTTCTTC. It specifies CASSFSDSTYNEQFF.